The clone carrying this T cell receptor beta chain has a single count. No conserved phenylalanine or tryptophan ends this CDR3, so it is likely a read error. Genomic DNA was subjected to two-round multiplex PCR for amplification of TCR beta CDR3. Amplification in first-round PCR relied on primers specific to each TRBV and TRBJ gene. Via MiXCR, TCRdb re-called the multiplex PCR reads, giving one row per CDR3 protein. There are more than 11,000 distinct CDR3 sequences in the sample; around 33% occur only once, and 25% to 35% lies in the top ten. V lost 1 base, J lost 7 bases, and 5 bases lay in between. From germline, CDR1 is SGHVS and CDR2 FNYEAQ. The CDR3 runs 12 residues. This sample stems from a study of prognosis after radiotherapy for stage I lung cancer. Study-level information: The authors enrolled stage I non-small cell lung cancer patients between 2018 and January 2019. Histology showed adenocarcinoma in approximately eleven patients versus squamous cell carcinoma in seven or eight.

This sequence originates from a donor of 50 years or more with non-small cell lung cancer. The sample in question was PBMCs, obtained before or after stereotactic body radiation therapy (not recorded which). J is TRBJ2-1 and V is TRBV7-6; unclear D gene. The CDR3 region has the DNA TGTGCCAGCAGCTTAGTTCTAAATGAGCAGTTCCTC. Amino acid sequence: CASSLVLNEQFL.